This T cell receptor beta chain was obtained from a study of cytomegalovirus exposure and HLA in healthy donors. Broader study findings: Later, TCR association rates were found to vary by HLA locus, highest for DRB1 and lowest for HLA-C.

The CDR3 covers 21 residues. Use of 60 Vbeta and 13 Jbeta primers characterized the PCR. Measured with immunoSEQ multiplex PCR; TCRdb has only the in-frame clones, and not every one. The table lists about 150,000 clones, around four fifths of them singletons, with 2% to 2.5% in the top ten. For this clone: Its antigen is currently unknown.

The sequencing input was PBMCs. The origin of this receptor is a boy aged 2-15 years in good health and CMV-seronegative. V usage is TRBV1 and J usage is TRBJ1-6; the D call of TRBD1 is as the table states it, not checked on the DNA. TRBV1 is marked as a pseudogene. The DNA of the CDR3 is TGCACCAGCAGCCGCCATAGCGTGGACAGGGGCCCGAAGTATCGTCGGTCACCCCTCCACTTT. Its translation: CTSSRHSVDRGPKYRRSPLHF.